These 23 T cell receptor beta chains were all obtained from the same sample, sequenced in a study of tissue T cells after allogeneic stem cell transplantation. Profiled with immunoSEQ multiplex PCR; TCRdb holds only in-frame clones, not every one. The data contain about 4,000 clones, roughly 53% of them seen just once; the ten biggest clones take up less than 7%. Time point in this sample: mouse harvest day 7 after allogeneic transplant. Mouse grafts combined 10^7 T-cell-depleted bone marrow cells with 10^6 splenic CD5+ T cells. The specimen sequenced was gut tissue. The receptors were gathered from a female BALB/c mouse given C57BL/6 T cells with graft-versus-host disease after an allogeneic hematopoietic cell transplant.

On this clone: Gene and germline names: mouse. With the read ending 1 residue before the CDR3 end, the germline J gene is used to fill in that end. The J gene is TRBJ2-4, the V gene TRBV13-3; 9 nucleotides align to TRBD2. Germline CDR1 NNHDY, CDR2 SYVADS. V was clipped by 0 bases and J by 0 bases; unmatched bases: 5. The CDR3 covers 17 residues. The CDR3 sequence: CASSDGLGGASQNTLYF. CDR3 DNA (partial): TGTGCCAGCAGTGATGGGCTTGGGGGGGCTAGTCAAAACACCTTGTAC.

This clone was seen just once. Gene names refer to mouse genes. Read coverage stops 1 residue before the CDR3 terminus; the germline J gene supplies the remainder. The chain uses TRBV19 and TRBJ1-4; TRBD1 agrees at 10 bases. V dropped 6 bases and J dropped 0; count of bases not matched to a gene: 2. The CDR3 consists of 15 residues. Germline V gene lookup returns CDR1 FNHDT and CDR2 SITEND (reference sequence). The CDR3 bases that were read are TGTGCCAGCAAGGACAGGGGGGTTTCCAACGAAAGATTATTT. This encodes CASKDRGVSNERLF. The complete CDR3 protein is CASKDRGVSNERLFF. Filled out from reference TRBV19 and TRBJ1-4, the complete variable domain reads GGIITQTPKFLIGQEGQKLTLKCQQNFNHDTMYWYRQDSGKGLRLIYYSITENDLQKGDLSEGYDASREKKSSFSLTVTSAQKNEMAVFLCASKDRGVSNERLFFGHGTKLSVL.

With regard to this clone: Gene names are the mouse ones. The covered CDR3 bases are TGTGCCAGCAGTCTGGTGACTGGGGGGGCGAGAGGGCAGCTCTAC. Translating it yields CASSLVTGGARGQLY. The entire CDR3 sequence reads CASSLVTGGARGQLYF. The chain uses TRBV26 and TRBJ2-2, with 12 bases identical to TRBD2. The read halts 1 residue ahead of the CDR3 end, with the missing end drawn from the germline J gene. The CDR3 is 16 residues long. The J segment lost 8 bases and the V segment lost 2 bases, leaving 6 bases of the junction unmatched. Germline loops: CDR1 KGHPV, CDR2 FQNQEV (reference sequence).

Points on this clone: These gene names are mouse names. Sequencing ends 1 residue short of the CDR3 end; the germline J gene provides the rest. The chain recombines TRBV13-3 with TRBJ1-1, with D possibly matching TRBD1 (6 bases). Deletions cut 3 bases from V and 0 bases from J, with 9 bases between. The V gene's germline CDR1 is NNHDY and CDR2 SYVADS. This CDR3 comprises 14 residues. The part of the CDR3 DNA that was read is TGTGCCAGCAGTGGACAGGTTGCAAACACAGAAGTCTTC. Translating gives CASSGQVANTEVF. The full CDR3 reads CASSGQVANTEVFF.

Worth noting for this clone: The gene names given are mouse names. Read sequence stops 1 residue before the CDR3 end, and the germline J gene provides the missing end. This rearrangement joins TRBV13-2 to TRBJ1-4; D might be TRBD1 (6 bases). The CDR3 has 14 amino acids. Germline V gene data show CDR1 as NNHNN and CDR2 as SYGAGS (reference sequence). Trimming stripped 2 bases from V and 3 bases from J, with 8 bases between. The chain's CDR3 is CASGDRGTNERLFF. Incomplete CDR3 DNA: TGTGCCAGCGGTGACAGGGGAACCAACGAAAGATTATTT.

Note on this clone: Gene labels here are mouse ones. The CDR3 extends 1 residue past the end of the read, so its final part is completed from the germline J gene. This chain links TRBV13-2 with TRBJ1-1, with D unresolved. The CDR3 extends over 14 amino acids. Germline values: CDR1 NNHNN, CDR2 SYGAGS (reference sequence). Trimming took off 0 bases at V and 1 base at J, with 7 bases between the two ends. CDR3 DNA (partial): TGTGCCAGCGGTGATGAAGAGGGGAACACAGAAGTCTTC. It yields the protein CASGDEEGNTEVF. The whole CDR3 is CASGDEEGNTEVFF.

For this clone: Mouse germline and gene names are used. The read ends 1 residue shy of where the CDR3 ends; the end is completed using the germline J gene. The genes are TRBV13-2 and TRBJ1-5, with D uncertain. Germline CDR1 is NNHNN and CDR2 is SYGAGS (reference sequence). The ends were cut back, 2 bases at V and 4 bases at J, with 1 base in the middle. CDR3 length equals 11 residues. This CDR3 is CASGENQAPLF. Incomplete CDR3 DNA: TGTGCCAGCGGTGAAAACCAGGCTCCGCTT.

With respect to this clone: The gene names given are mouse names. The CDR3 end is not reached by the read, which stops 1 residue before it; the germline J gene fills it in. The chain combines TRBV1 with TRBJ2-1; D unresolved. This CDR3 has 11 amino acids. Trimming stripped 4 bases from V and 5 bases from J, with 3 bases between. Looked up from germline, CDR1 is NSQYPW and CDR2 is LRSPGD (reference sequence). CDR3 DNA (partial): TGCACCTGCAGTGGTAATGCTGAGCAGTTC. This encodes CTCSGNAEQF. The CDR3, in full, reads CTCSGNAEQFF.

Points on this clone: The germline and genes are mouse ones. The read ends 1 residue early relative to the CDR3; the germline J gene fills the gap. This chain uses TRBV29 with TRBJ2-1; D is unclear. CDR3 length: 10 residues. Trimming took 6 bases from V and 6 from J, leaving 3 bases between them. Looked up from germline, CDR1 is MSHET and CDR2 is SYDVDS. The DNA read from the CDR3 is TGTGCTAGCAGCACTGCTGAGCAGTTC. Encoded protein: CASSTAEQF. From start to end, the CDR3 is CASSTAEQFF.

For this clone: Mouse germline and gene names are used. The same CDR3 arises from other DNA sequences in this sample as well. The sequenced part of the CDR3 DNA is TGTGCCAGCAGTCTGGGACAAACAGAAGTCTTC. It encodes CASSLGQTEVF. The entire CDR3 is CASSLGQTEVFF. The chain couples TRBV26 to TRBJ1-1, with a tentative D call TRBD1 (5 bases). The read halts 1 residue ahead of the CDR3 end, with the missing end drawn from the germline J gene. V was shortened by 2 bases and J by 5 bases, with 6 bases between the two germline ends. The CDR3 extends over 12 amino acids. Germline CDR1 is KGHPV and CDR2 is FQNQEV (reference sequence).

Points on this clone: The gene names here belong to mouse. The CDR3 end lies 1 residue beyond the end of the read and is filled in from the germline J gene. This chain joins TRBV13-2 and TRBJ1-3; 8 positions match TRBD1. This CDR3 region has 16 residues. V dropped 0 bases and J dropped 4; count of bases not matched to a gene: 6. Per germline, CDR1 NNHNN and CDR2 SYGAGS (reference sequence). The chain's CDR3 is CASGDAQGAEGNTLYF. The CDR3 bases that were read are TGTGCCAGCGGTGATGCCCAGGGGGCGGAGGGAAATACGCTCTAT.

With respect to this clone: The gene symbols are mouse symbols. The read falls 1 residue short of the CDR3 end, and the missing part is taken from the germline J gene. The chain is built from TRBV23 and TRBJ1-2; the table's D call, TRBD1, was not checked against the DNA. This CDR3 region has 15 residues. Germline V gives CDR1 KGHTA, CDR2 FQNQQP. CDR3 region: CSSSQSTGSNSDYTF. CDR3 bases read: TGCTCCAGCAGTCAATCGACAGGGAGTAACTCCGACTACACC. Filled out from reference TRBV23 and TRBJ1-2, the complete variable domain reads DAAVTQKPRYLIKMKGQEAEMKCIPEKGHTAVFWYQQKQSKELKFLIYFQNQQPLDQIDMVKERFSAVCPSSSLCSLGIRTCEAEDSALYLCSSSQSTGSNSDYTFGSGTRLLVI.

Notes on this clone: Germline and genes here are mouse. The CDR3 end falls 1 residue outside the read, so it is completed with the germline J gene. This chain links TRBV16 with TRBJ2-5; 14 positions match TRBD2. Germline V gene data show CDR1 as SGHSA and CDR2 as FRNQAP. CDR3 length: 16 residues. Unmatched junction bases numbered 5, after V lost 4 bases and J lost 5 bases. CDR3 protein: CASSSGTGGAGDTQYF. Incomplete CDR3 DNA: TGTGCAAGCAGCTCCGGGACTGGGGGGGCTGGAGACACCCAGTAC.

As concerns this clone: Mouse gene names apply. The read ends 1 residue shy of where the CDR3 ends; the end is completed using the germline J gene. The rearrangement joins TRBV19 to TRBJ2-3, with TRBD2 matching over 10 bases. This CDR3 has 15 residues. Per germline, CDR1 FNHDT and CDR2 SITEND (reference sequence). V trimming: 3 bases; J trimming: 0 bases; junction bases outside the gene matches: 1. CDR3 DNA (partial): TGTGCCAGCAGTACTGGGGGGGCTAGTGCAGAAACGCTGTAT. Its translation is CASSTGGASAETLY. The entire CDR3 sequence reads CASSTGGASAETLYF.

For this clone: Germline and genes here are mouse. The observed sequence ends 1 residue before the CDR3 terminus, with the missing tail filled in from the germline J gene. The chain uses TRBV1 and TRBJ1-1; TRBD1 aligns across 7 bases. The CDR3 loop spans 13 amino acids. CDR1 NSQYPW and CDR2 LRSPGD come from the germline V gene (reference sequence). V shed 1 base, J shed 5 bases, and the junction held 1 base outside the gene matches. The CDR3 reads CTCSAGDRTEVFF. The covered CDR3 bases are TGCACCTGCAGTGCAGGGGACAGAACAGAAGTCTTC.

As for this clone: The gene names given are mouse names. From the germline J gene comes the end of the CDR3, since the read stops 1 residue before it. The rearrangement links TRBV5 to TRBJ2-7; TRBD1 matches at 7 bases. From germline, CDR1 is LGHNA and CDR2 YNLKQL (reference sequence). V was pared by 5 bases and J by 0 bases, with 4 bases of the junction left unmatched. The length of the CDR3 is 14 residues. The CDR3 bases that were read are TGTGCCAGCAGCTCCCGGGACAGCTCCTATGAACAGTAC. Residues: CASSSRDSSYEQY. The whole CDR3 sequence is CASSSRDSSYEQYF.

This clone is classed as large (0.1 to 1%). All gene names here are mouse names. The DNA ends 1 residue before the CDR3 does, and the rest of the CDR3 is filled in from the germline J gene. This chain links TRBV19 with TRBJ2-7, with TRBD2 matching 10 bases. Germline-derived CDR1 and CDR2 are FNHDT and SITEND (reference sequence). The trim removed 3 bases at V and 1 base at J, leaving 4 bases unmatched. This CDR3 comprises 15 residues. The part of the CDR3 DNA that was read is TGTGCCAGCAGTACCTTACTGGGGGGGTCCTATGAACAGTAC. As protein: CASSTLLGGSYEQY. The whole CDR3 protein is CASSTLLGGSYEQYF.

A remark on this clone: The gene names given are mouse names. The sequenced fragment ends 1 residue before the CDR3 boundary, so the rest is inferred from the germline J gene. The V gene is TRBV12-2, the J gene TRBJ2-7; TRBD2 matches at 8 bases. V shed 2 bases and J 0 bases; nucleotides not matched to a gene: 2. Germline V gene lookup returns CDR1 SGHLS and CDR2 HYDKME. This CDR3 contains 14 residues. This chain's CDR3 is CASSPGGSSYEQYF. The sequenced CDR3 bases are TGTGCCAGCTCTCCTGGGGGGAGCTCCTATGAACAGTAC.

As concerns this clone: Any gene name here is a mouse gene name. The DNA ends 1 residue before the CDR3 does, and the rest of the CDR3 is filled in from the germline J gene. The same CDR3 is also encoded by other DNA sequences in this sample. The V call is TRBV29, the J call TRBJ1-4; D gene ambiguous. This CDR3 is 14 amino acids long. The V gene's germline CDR1 is MSHET and CDR2 SYDVDS. Trimming shortened V by 5 bases and J by 0 bases, and 7 bases separated the two germline ends. The CDR3 spells CASSLYISNERLFF. The sequenced part of the CDR3 DNA is TGTGCTAGCAGTCTATATATTTCCAACGAAAGATTATTT.

This clone has just a few counts. Here the gene names and germline are mouse. The CDR3 end falls 1 residue outside the read, so it is completed with the germline J gene. The gene calls are TRBV13-3 and TRBJ2-7; D remains unclear. This CDR3 has 12 residues. Between the trimmed V and J ends, which lost 1 base and 4 bases, there was a span of 6 bases. Germline-derived CDR1 and CDR2 are NNHDY and SYVADS. CDR3 sequence reads: CASSDRQYEQYF. CDR3 bases read: TGTGCCAGCAGTGATAGGCAATATGAACAGTAC.

Details on this clone: Gene names and germline match the mouse. From the germline J gene comes the end of the CDR3, since the read stops 1 residue before it. V usage is TRBV23 and J usage is TRBJ1-1. This CDR3 comprises 14 residues. CDR1 is KGHTA and CDR2 is FQNQQP in the germline V gene. CDR3 DNA (partial): TGCTCCAGCAGACGGACGTCTTCAAACACAGAAGTCTTC. This gives the protein CSSRRTSSNTEVF. The CDR3 as a whole reads CSSRRTSSNTEVFF.

Details on this clone: Genes and germline are mouse. The sequenced fragment ends 1 residue before the CDR3 boundary, so the rest is inferred from the germline J gene. The V call is TRBV13-1, the J call TRBJ1-3; weak D call: TRBD1 (6 bases). Germline V CDR1 and CDR2: NSHNY, SYGAGN. The CDR3 is 14 amino acids. Trimming left V 3 bases short and J 4 bases short, with 11 bases between. Here the CDR3 reads CASSGDRSGNTLYF. The CDR3 bases that were read are TGTGCCAGCAGTGGCGACAGGTCCGGAAATACGCTCTAT.

Comment on this clone: Mouse germline and gene names are used. The CDR3 is cut off 1 residue early in the read; its end comes from the germline J gene. This rearrangement joins TRBV19 to TRBJ1-4; 12 nucleotides align to TRBD1. The CDR3 length is 15 residues. V was clipped by 0 bases and J by 7 bases; unmatched bases: 1. Germline V gene lookup returns CDR1 FNHDT and CDR2 SITEND (reference sequence). CDR3 bases read: TGTGCCAGCAGTATAGGGGACAGGGGGCCCGAAAGATTATTT. The encoded protein is CASSIGDRGPERLF. The entire CDR3 sequence reads CASSIGDRGPERLFF.